This entry lists 31 T cell receptor beta chains sequenced from one sample in a study of cytotoxic CD8 clonotypes in ibrutinib-treated CLL. Here immunoSEQ multiplex PCR was the method, and the copy in TCRdb shows in-frame clones only, minus some. The sample lists about 85,000 clones, roughly three quarters occurring once. Here the sequenced sample was PBMCs, taken after 12 months of ibrutinib treatment. The receptors derive from a human donor with chronic lymphocytic leukemia.

V and J are TRBV7-9 and TRBJ2-7; 8 bases line up with TRBD1. Germline loops: CDR1 SEHNR, CDR2 FQNEAQ (reference sequence). Trimming cost V 5 bases and J 4 bases; bases outside gene matches: 10. The CDR3 totals 15 residues. CDR3 residues: CASSLDRGSGYEQYF. The CDR3 bases are TGTGCCAGCAGCCTAGACAGGGGTAGTGGTTACGAGCAGTACTTC.

The chain recombines TRBV28 with TRBJ2-2; D gene uncertain. The CDR3 has 12 residues. V gave up 3 bases and J gave up 6 bases, with 5 bases separating them. Germline assignment: CDR1 MDHEN and CDR2 SYDVKM. CDR3 protein: CASSLVSGELFF. CDR3 nucleotides: TGTGCCAGCAGTTTGGTCTCCGGGGAGCTGTTTTTT. Looking up the rest from reference TRBV28 and TRBJ2-2 gives the full variable domain: DVKVTQSSRYLVKRTGEKVFLECVQDMDHENMFWYRQDPGLGLRLIYFSYDVKMKEKGDIPEGYSVSREKKERFSLILESASTNQTSMYLCASSLVSGELFFGEGSRLTVL.

This chain uses TRBV14 with TRBJ2-2, with D possibly matching TRBD2 (7 bases). V lost 4 bases and J lost 0, with 15 bases in between. CDR1 is SGHDN and CDR2 is FVKESK in the germline V gene. The CDR3 length is 17 residues. CDR3 amino acids: CASSPSPGGPNTGELFF. In DNA, the CDR3 is TGTGCCAGCAGCCCCTCCCCCGGGGGGCCGAACACCGGGGAGCTGTTTTTT.

The chain couples TRBV7-3 to TRBJ2-1; 11 bases agree with TRBD2. From germline, CDR1 is SGHTA and CDR2 FQGTGA. With 5 bases clipped from V and 2 bases from J, the junction kept 2 bases outside the gene matches. There are 15 residues in the CDR3. The CDR3 DNA is TGTGCCAGCAGCCCTAGCGGGGGGCCCTACAATGAGCAGTTCTTC. Translating gives CASSPSGGPYNEQFF.

V and J are TRBV7-2 and TRBJ2-6, with 7 bases fitting TRBD2. J gave up 4 bases and V 3 bases, and 3 bases lay outside the gene matches. Per the germline V gene, CDR1 is SGHTA and CDR2 is FQGNSA. The CDR3 totals 15 residues. The CDR3 nucleotides read TGTGCCAGCAGCTTCGGGGGGTTAGGGGCCAACGTCCTGACTTTC. Its protein product is CASSFGGLGANVLTF.

This clone was seen only a few times. The chain couples TRBV5-1 to TRBJ1-6; D may be TRBD1 (5 bases). Trimming removed 0 bases from V and 8 bases from J, with 15 bases in between. The CDR3 is 16 residues long. Germline values: CDR1 SGHRS, CDR2 YFSETQ. CDR3 bases: TGCGCCAGCAGCTTGGGTTGGGGTGGGGGTGATTCACCCCTCCACTTT. It translates to CASSLGWGGGDSPLHF. The full variable domain, rest sourced from reference TRBV5-1 and TRBJ1-6, is KAGVTQTPRYLIKTRGQQVTLSCSPISGHRSVSWYQQTPGQGLQFLFEYFSETQRNKGNFPGRFSGRQFSNSRSEMNVSTLELGDSALYLCASSLGWGGGDSPLHFGNGTRLTVT.

The genes are TRBV28 and TRBJ1-1; 9 positions agree with TRBD1. Germline CDR1 reads MDHEN; CDR2 reads SYDVKM. Trimming cost V 4 bases and J 5 bases; bases outside gene matches: 8. CDR3 size: 15 residues. The CDR3 loop reads CASSSPTGGDTEAFF. The CDR3 DNA is TGTGCCAGCAGTTCCCCGACAGGGGGGGATACTGAAGCTTTCTTT.

This chain links TRBV7-9 with TRBJ2-3, with D possibly being TRBD2 (6 bases). Germline CDR1 SEHNR, CDR2 FQNEAQ (reference sequence). This CDR3 is built from 14 residues. Trimming took 1 base from V and 9 from J, leaving 14 bases between them. This chain's CDR3 is CASSLGGLTGTQYF. The CDR3 region has the DNA TGTGCCAGCAGCTTAGGAGGACTAACTGGGACGCAGTATTTT.

V gene TRBV7-9 combines with J gene TRBJ2-7; maybe TRBD1 (5 bases). This CDR3 is built from 16 residues. Per the germline V gene, CDR1 is SEHNR and CDR2 is FQNEAQ (reference sequence). The V gene lost 1 base and the J gene lost 1 base, with 14 bases spanning the gap. Here the CDR3 reads CASSLGHRTPSYEQYF. The CDR3 nucleotides read TGTGCCAGCAGCTTAGGCCACAGGACGCCATCCTACGAGCAGTACTTC.

The chain has TRBV6-4 and TRBJ1-2; D possibly corresponds to TRBD1 (5 bases). Germline CDR1 is MRHNA and CDR2 is SNTAGT. CDR3 length equals 13 residues. Trimming removed 2 bases from V and 4 bases from J, with 8 bases in between. CDR3 in DNA: TGTGCCAGCAGTGACGGGGGACCCTATGGCTACACCTTC. Protein: CASSDGGPYGYTF.

This clone was counted a few times. The V gene is TRBV7-2, the J gene TRBJ1-2; a possible D gene is TRBD1 (5 bases). V shed 0 bases and J shed 6 bases, with 14 bases lying between them. Germline V gene lookup returns CDR1 SGHTA and CDR2 FQGNSA. This CDR3 spans 15 amino acids. As DNA, the CDR3 is TGTGCCAGCAGCTTAGCGCTAGTGGGGGTGGATGGCTACACCTTC. Amino acids: CASSLALVGVDGYTF.

This chain joins TRBV7-9 and TRBJ2-7; TRBD2 matches 8 bases. The germline CDR1 and CDR2 sequences are SEHNR and FQNEAQ (reference sequence). The CDR3 is made up of 14 amino acids. V shed 3 bases and J 3 bases; nucleotides not matched to a gene: 4. The CDR3 loop reads CASSLGGRIYEQYF. The CDR3 region has the DNA TGTGCCAGCAGCTTGGGCGGGAGGATCTACGAGCAGTACTTC.

V gene TRBV30 combines with J gene TRBJ2-3; D not certain. V lost 8 bases to trimming and J lost 2 bases, with 17 bases between them. Germline V gene data show CDR1 as GTSNPN and CDR2 as SVGIG (reference sequence). The CDR3 consists of 14 residues. For the CDR3, the DNA is TGTGCCGGGTCTGACCACCCGTTCACAGATACGCAGTATTTT. This gives the protein CAGSDHPFTDTQYF.

This clone has just a few counts. The chain uses TRBV13 and TRBJ1-4; D unclear. Trimming took off 6 bases at V and 5 bases at J, with 7 bases between the two ends. Looked up from germline, CDR1 is PRHDT and CDR2 is FYEKMQ (reference sequence). The CDR3 consists of 12 residues. CDR3 loop: CASRRTNEKLFF. Here the CDR3 DNA reads TGTGCCAGCAGACGTACAAATGAAAAACTGTTTTTT.

The chain employs TRBV7-2 and TRBJ2-7; D not certain. Germline V gives CDR1 SGHTA, CDR2 FQGNSA. CDR3 length: 12 amino acids. With 1 base removed from V and 2 bases from J, the gap between germline ends came to 3 bases. The CDR3 bases are TGTGCCAGCAGCTTAGGGGCCTACGAGCAGTACTTC. Its translation: CASSLGAYEQYF.

This clone was seen once. The chain carries TRBV6-5 and TRBJ1-1, with TRBD1 as a possible D gene (5 bases). CDR3 length equals 13 residues. The V and J ends lost 5 bases and 3 bases respectively, with 10 bases between them. Germline assignment: CDR1 MNHEY and CDR2 SVGAGI. CDR3 sequence (DNA): TGTGCCAGCAGTCAGGGTGGGGACACTGAAGCTTTCTTT. This encodes CASSQGGDTEAFF.

A remark on this clone: Relative to the germline gene, one junction end is altered; a read error may explain this. V gene TRBV19 combines with J gene TRBJ2-7, with 16 bases lining up with TRBD2. The CDR3 is made up of 16 amino acids. Germline values: CDR1 LNHDA, CDR2 SQIVND (reference sequence). CDR3 in DNA: TGTGCCAGTCGACGGGGACTAGCGGGAGGGTCCTCCGAGCAGTACTTC. Translation: CASRRGLAGGSSEQYF.

The chain recombines TRBV7-8 with TRBJ2-1; 10 bases agree with TRBD2. Germline CDR1 and CDR2: SGHVS and FQNEAQ. The V and J ends lost 2 bases and 0 bases, in that order; junction bases with no gene match: 4. This CDR3 contains 17 residues. The CDR3 reads CASSLNPSGSSYNEQFF. The DNA for the CDR3 is TGTGCCAGCAGCTTAAACCCTAGCGGGAGCTCCTACAATGAGCAGTTCTTC.

This chain joins TRBV27 and TRBJ2-7; TRBD1 is a possible D gene (5 bases). The CDR3 has 14 residues. V gave up 3 bases and J gave up 0 bases, with 9 bases separating them. CDR1 is MNHEY, CDR2 SMNVEV, per germline (reference sequence). CDR3 nucleotide sequence: TGTGCCAGCAGTTTTGGGGCCCACTCCTACGAGCAGTACTTC. Translation gives CASSFGAHSYEQYF.

This clone was seen a few times. The J gene is TRBJ1-1, the V gene TRBV18; no reliable D call. The CDR3 has 15 residues. Germline CDR1 reads KGHSH; CDR2 reads LQKENI. V was clipped by 1 base and J by 1 base, with 10 bases between them. As DNA, the CDR3 is TGTGCCAGCTCACCACAGGAGGGCTCGAACACTGAAGCTTTCTTT. It is translated as CASSPQEGSNTEAFF.

V is TRBV6-5 and J is TRBJ1-2, with 8 nucleotides matching TRBD1. Germline V CDR1 and CDR2: MNHEY, SVGAGI. After removal of 8 bases from V and 6 bases from J, the junction contained 8 bases not matched to a gene. This CDR3 region has 13 residues. The CDR3 loop is CASHRGYGDGYTF. The CDR3 DNA sequence: TGTGCCAGCCACAGGGGGTACGGGGATGGCTACACCTTC.

This clone was recorded once. The chain links TRBV13 to TRBJ2-1; D ambiguous. Trimming took off 4 bases at V and 0 bases at J, with 13 bases between the two ends. The CDR3 consists of 16 residues. CDR1 and CDR2 (germline): PRHDT, FYEKMQ (reference sequence). In nucleotides, the CDR3 is TGTGCCAGCAGCTCCACCGTTTTGAGCTCCTACAATGAGCAGTTCTTC. It codes for CASSSTVLSSYNEQFF.

This chain connects TRBV29-1 to TRBJ1-1; D remains unclear. This CDR3 has 13 residues. V was clipped by 3 bases and J by 5 bases, with 13 bases between them. Germline V gene lookup returns CDR1 SQVTM and CDR2 ANQGSEA. This CDR3 is CSVDRGSRTEAFF. In DNA form, the CDR3 reads TGCAGCGTTGATCGGGGATCGAGGACTGAAGCTTTCTTT.

In its sample, this clone was seen a few times. V and J are TRBV10-1 and TRBJ2-5; possible D gene TRBD2, 6 bases. This CDR3 comprises 12 residues. Trimming left V 10 bases short and J 2 bases short, with 11 bases between. CDR1 WNHNN and CDR2 SYGVQD come from the germline V gene (reference sequence). The CDR3 DNA follows: TGCGCCAACCGTGGGGGGCAAGAGACCCAGTACTTC. It is translated as CANRGGQETQYF.

The genes are TRBV7-6 and TRBJ1-2; D may be TRBD1 (6 bases). CDR1 SGHVS and CDR2 FNYEAQ come from the germline V gene. The CDR3 runs to 15 residues. The germline V and J ends were trimmed by 1 base and 0 bases, with 9 bases remaining between them. The CDR3 DNA sequence: TGTGCCAGCAGCTTAGTAGGGGGGCCTAACTATGGCTACACCTTC. This encodes CASSLVGGPNYGYTF.

The chain employs TRBV19 and TRBJ1-2, with 7 bases identical to TRBD1. V shed 5 bases and J 4 bases; nucleotides not matched to a gene: 4. CDR1 LNHDA and CDR2 SQIVND come from the germline V gene (reference sequence). The length of the CDR3 is 13 residues. The CDR3 DNA is TGTGCCAGTAGTGACAGGGCCCTCTATGGCTACACCTTC. Its protein product is CASSDRALYGYTF.

This clone occurred once. This chain links TRBV19 with TRBJ1-6; D might be TRBD1 (5 bases). The germline gives CDR1 LNHDA, CDR2 SQIVND (reference sequence). Trimming took off 1 base at V and 7 bases at J, with 14 bases between the two ends. The CDR3 loop spans 16 amino acids. The CDR3 spells CASSIGAGAWNSPLHF. CDR3 DNA sequence: TGTGCCAGTAGTATAGGAGCCGGGGCCTGGAATTCACCCCTCCACTTT.

The gene calls are TRBV11-1 and TRBJ2-1, with TRBD2 matching 10 bases. Trimming removed 5 bases from V and 5 bases from J; junction bases left unmatched: 6. The CDR3 covers 15 residues. Germline V lookup: CDR1 SGHAT, CDR2 FQDESV (reference sequence). In DNA, the CDR3 is TGTGCCAGCAGCCCCGGGACTAGCGCCGACAATGAGCAGTTCTTC. This gives the protein CASSPGTSADNEQFF. Together with reference TRBV11-1 and TRBJ2-1, the CDR3 gives the full variable domain: EAEVAQSPRYKITEKSQAVAFWCDPISGHATLYWYRQILGQGPELLVQFQDESVVDDSQLPKDRFSAERLKGVDSTLKIQPAELGDSAMYLCASSPGTSADNEQFFGPGTRLTVL.

The V and J genes are TRBV28 and TRBJ2-7; D is uncertain. The CDR3 is made up of 9 amino acids. The germline CDR1 and CDR2 sequences are MDHEN and SYDVKM. Trimming took 3 bases from V and 6 from J, leaving 0 bases between them. The CDR3 here is CASSFEQYF. CDR3 DNA sequence: TGTGCCAGCAGTTTCGAGCAGTACTTC.

The rearrangement links TRBV7-2 to TRBJ2-1; D uncertain. This CDR3 contains 13 residues. Trimming cost V 0 bases and J 12 bases, with 12 bases left between them. Germline assignment: CDR1 SGHTA and CDR2 FQGNSA. This chain's CDR3 is CASSLALVAGQFF. DNA for the CDR3: TGTGCCAGCAGCTTAGCGCTGGTAGCTGGGCAGTTCTTC.

The chain has TRBV6-6 and TRBJ1-5; D uncertain. The CDR3 is 14 residues long. The V gene lost 6 bases and the J gene lost 0 bases, with 9 bases spanning the gap. The germline V gene has CDR1 MNHNY and CDR2 SVGAGI (reference sequence). The CDR3 region is CASSRQNSNQPQHF. CDR3 sequence (DNA): TGTGCCAGCAGCCGTCAGAATAGCAATCAGCCCCAGCATTTT.